This T cell receptor (beta chain) was identified during a study of early T cells in non-severe SARS-CoV-2 infection. Study conclusions and caveats: Sequences matched to VDJdb favored anti-spike CD8 responses, while private and CD4 specificities were missed.

This clonotype has more than one count but fewer than ten. Antigen unknown. The TCR library protocol was used to attach unique molecular identifiers. These identifiers were attached to individual cDNA molecules. TCRdb redid the calling of the 5' RACE reads with MiXCR, one entry per CDR3 protein. The table includes tens of thousands of distinct CDR3 sequences, around 9.3% detected once. This clonotype originated in an adult who was a healthcare worker with PCR-confirmed SARS-CoV-2 infection or an uninfected control (not recorded which). This material consisted of whole blood, taken at baseline.

The CDR3 DNA reads TGCGCCAGCAGCCAATACCGACAGAATTCACCCCTCCACTTT. Encoded protein: CASSQYRQNSPLHF. V and J are TRBV4-1 and TRBJ1-6; weak D call: TRBD1 (5 bases). This CDR3 is 14 amino acids long. V shed 2 bases and J shed 7 bases, with 9 bases lying between them. Germline CDR1 and CDR2: MGHRA and YSYEKL.